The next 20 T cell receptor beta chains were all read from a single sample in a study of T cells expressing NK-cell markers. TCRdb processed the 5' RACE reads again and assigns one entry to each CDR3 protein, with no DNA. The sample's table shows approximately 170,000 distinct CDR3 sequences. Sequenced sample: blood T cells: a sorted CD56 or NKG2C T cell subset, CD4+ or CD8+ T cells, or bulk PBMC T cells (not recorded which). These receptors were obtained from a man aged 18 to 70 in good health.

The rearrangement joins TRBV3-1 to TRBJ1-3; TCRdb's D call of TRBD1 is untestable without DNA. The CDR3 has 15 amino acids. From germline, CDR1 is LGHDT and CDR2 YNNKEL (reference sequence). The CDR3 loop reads CASSLTGLAGNTIYF. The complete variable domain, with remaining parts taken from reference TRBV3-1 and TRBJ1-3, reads DTAVSQTPKYLVTQMGNDKSIKCEQNLGHDTMYWYKQDSKKFLKIMFSYNNKELIINETVPNRFSPKSPDKAHLNLHINSLELGDSAVYFCASSLTGLAGNTIYFGEGSWLTVV.

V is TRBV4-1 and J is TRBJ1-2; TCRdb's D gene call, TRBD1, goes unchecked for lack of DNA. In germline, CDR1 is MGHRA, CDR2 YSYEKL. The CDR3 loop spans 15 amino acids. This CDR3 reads CASSPQPGDNYGYTF.

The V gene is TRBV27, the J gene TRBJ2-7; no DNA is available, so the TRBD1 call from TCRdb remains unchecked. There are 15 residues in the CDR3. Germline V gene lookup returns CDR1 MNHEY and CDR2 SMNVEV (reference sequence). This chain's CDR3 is CASSLSGHWEYEQYF.

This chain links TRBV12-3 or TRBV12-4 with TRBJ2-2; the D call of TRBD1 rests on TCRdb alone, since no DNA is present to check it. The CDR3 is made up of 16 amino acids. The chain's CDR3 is CASSLATAGVTGELFF.

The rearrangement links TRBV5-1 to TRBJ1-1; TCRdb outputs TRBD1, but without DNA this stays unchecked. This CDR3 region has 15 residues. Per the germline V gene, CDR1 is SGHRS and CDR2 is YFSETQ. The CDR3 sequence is CASSILGQGRPEAFF.

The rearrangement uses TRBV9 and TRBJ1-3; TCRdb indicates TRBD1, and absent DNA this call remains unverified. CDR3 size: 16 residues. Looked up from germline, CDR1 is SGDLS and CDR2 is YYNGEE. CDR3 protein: CASSETGATSGNTIYF.

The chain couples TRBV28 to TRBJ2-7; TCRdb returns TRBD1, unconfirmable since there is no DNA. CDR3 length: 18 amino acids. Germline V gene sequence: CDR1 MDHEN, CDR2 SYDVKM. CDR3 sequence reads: CASNPLRSRDRGYGEQYF. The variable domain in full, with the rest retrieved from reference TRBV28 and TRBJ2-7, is DVKVTQSSRYLVKRTGEKVFLECVQDMDHENMFWYRQDPGLGLRLIYFSYDVKMKEKGDIPEGYSVSREKKERFSLILESASTNQTSMYLCASNPLRSRDRGYGEQYFGPGTRLTVT.

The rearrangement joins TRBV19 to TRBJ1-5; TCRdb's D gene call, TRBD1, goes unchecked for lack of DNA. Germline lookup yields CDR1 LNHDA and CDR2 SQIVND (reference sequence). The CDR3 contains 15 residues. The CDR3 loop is CASSIWKGADQPQHF. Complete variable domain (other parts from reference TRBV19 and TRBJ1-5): DGGITQSPKYLFRKEGQNVTLSCEQNLNHDAMYWYRQDPGQGLRLIYYSQIVNDFQKGDIAEGYSVSREKKESFPLTVTSAQKNPTAFYLCASSIWKGADQPQHFGDGTRLSIL.

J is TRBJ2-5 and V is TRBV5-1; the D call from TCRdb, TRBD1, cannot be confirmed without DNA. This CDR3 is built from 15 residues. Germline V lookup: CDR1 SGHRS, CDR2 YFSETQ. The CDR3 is CASSPGPPGRETQYF.

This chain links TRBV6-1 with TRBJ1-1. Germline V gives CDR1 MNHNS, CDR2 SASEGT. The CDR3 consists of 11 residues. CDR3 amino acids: CASSYGTEAFF.

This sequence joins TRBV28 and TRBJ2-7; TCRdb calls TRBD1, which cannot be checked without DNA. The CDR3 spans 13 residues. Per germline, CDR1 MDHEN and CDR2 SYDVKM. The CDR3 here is CASSDRDPYEQYF.

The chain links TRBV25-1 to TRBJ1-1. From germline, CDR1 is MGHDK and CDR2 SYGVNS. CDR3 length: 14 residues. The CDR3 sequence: CASSLGRALTEAFF.

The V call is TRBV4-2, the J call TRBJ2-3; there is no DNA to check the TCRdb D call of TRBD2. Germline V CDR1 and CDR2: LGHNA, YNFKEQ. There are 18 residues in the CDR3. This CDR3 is CASSQDQAGGTSTDTQYF.

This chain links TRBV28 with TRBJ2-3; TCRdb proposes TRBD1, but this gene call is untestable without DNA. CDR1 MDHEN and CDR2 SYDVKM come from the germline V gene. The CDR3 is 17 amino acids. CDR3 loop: CASSLSGTGASTDTQYF.

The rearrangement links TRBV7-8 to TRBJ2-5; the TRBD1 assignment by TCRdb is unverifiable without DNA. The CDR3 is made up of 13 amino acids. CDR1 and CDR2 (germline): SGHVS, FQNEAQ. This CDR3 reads CASSQGGGETQYF.

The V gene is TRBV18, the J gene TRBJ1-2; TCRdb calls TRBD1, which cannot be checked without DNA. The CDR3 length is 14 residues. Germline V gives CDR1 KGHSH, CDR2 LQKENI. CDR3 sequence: CASSPGQVFYGYTF.

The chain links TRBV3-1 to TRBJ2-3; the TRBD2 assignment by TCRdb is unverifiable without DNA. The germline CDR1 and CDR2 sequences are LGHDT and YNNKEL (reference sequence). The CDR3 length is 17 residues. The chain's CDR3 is CASSHELAGGPADTQYF.

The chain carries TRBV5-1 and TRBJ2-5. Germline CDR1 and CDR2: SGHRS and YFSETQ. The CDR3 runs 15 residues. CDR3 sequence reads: CASKTLGSARKTQYF.

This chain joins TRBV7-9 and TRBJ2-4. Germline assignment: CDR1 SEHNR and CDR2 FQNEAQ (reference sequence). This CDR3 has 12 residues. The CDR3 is CASSLETRAQYF. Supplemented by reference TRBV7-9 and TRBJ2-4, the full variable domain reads DTGVSQNPRHKITKRGQNVTFRCDPISEHNRLYWYRQTLGQGPEFLTYFQNEAQLEKSRLLSDRFSAERPKGSFSTLEIQRTEQGDSAMYLCASSLETRAQYFGAGTRLSVL.

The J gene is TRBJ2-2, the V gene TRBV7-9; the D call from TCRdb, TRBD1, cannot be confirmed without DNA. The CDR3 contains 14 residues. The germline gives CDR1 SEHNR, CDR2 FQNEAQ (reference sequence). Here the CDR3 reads CASIAIQGTGELFF.